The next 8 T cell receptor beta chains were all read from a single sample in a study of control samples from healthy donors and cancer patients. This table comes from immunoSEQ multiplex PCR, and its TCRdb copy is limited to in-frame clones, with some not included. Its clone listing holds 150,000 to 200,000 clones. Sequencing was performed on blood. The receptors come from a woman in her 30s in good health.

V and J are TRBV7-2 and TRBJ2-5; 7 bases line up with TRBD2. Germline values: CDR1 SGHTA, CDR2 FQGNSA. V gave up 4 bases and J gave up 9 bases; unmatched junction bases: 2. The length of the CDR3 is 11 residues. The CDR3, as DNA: TGTGCCAGCAGCTCCCGGGGGGCCCAGTACTTC. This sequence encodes CASSSRGAQYF. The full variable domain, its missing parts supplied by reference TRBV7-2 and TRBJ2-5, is GAGVSQSPSNKVTEKGKDVELRCDPISGHTALYWYRQSLGQGLEFLIYFQGNSAPDKSGLPSDRFSAERTGGSVSTLTIQRTQQEDSAVYLCASSSRGAQYFGPGTRLLVL.

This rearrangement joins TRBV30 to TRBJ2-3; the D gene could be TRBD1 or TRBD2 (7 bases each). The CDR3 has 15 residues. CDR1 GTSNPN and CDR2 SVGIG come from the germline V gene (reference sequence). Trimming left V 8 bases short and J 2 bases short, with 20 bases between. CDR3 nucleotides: TGTGCCGGGGGGGCCGGGACAGACTTCACAGATACGCAGTATTTT. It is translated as CAGGAGTDFTDTQYF.

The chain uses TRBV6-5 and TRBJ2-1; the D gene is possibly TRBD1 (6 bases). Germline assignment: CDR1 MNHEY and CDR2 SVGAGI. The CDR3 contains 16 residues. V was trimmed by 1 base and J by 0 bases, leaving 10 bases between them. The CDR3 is CASSYLARGSYNEQFF. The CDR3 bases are TGTGCCAGCAGTTACTTGGCCAGGGGCTCCTACAATGAGCAGTTCTTC.

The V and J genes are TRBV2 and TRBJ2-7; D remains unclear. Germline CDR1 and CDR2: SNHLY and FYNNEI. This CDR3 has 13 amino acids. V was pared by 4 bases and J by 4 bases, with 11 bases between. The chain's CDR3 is CASSGQIAYEQYF. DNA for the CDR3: TGTGCCAGCAGTGGTCAGATAGCTTACGAGCAGTACTTC. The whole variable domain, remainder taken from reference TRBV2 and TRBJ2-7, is EPEVTQTPSHQVTQMGQEVILRCVPISNHLYFYWYRQILGQKVEFLVSFYNNEISEKSEIFDDQFSVERPDGSNFTLKIRSTKLEDSAMYFCASSGQIAYEQYFGPGTRLTVT.

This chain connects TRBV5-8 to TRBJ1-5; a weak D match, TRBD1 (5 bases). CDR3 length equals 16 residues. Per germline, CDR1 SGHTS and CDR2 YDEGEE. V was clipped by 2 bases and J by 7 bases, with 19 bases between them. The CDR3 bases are TGTGCCAGCAGCTTCGTTGGAAAAGGGGCCGGACAGCCCCAGCATTTT. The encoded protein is CASSFVGKGAGQPQHF. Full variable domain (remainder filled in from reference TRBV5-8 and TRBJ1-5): EAGVTQSPTHLIKTRGQQATLRCSPISGHTSVYWYQQALGLGLQFLLWYDEGEERNRGNFPPRFSGRQFPNYSSELNVNALELEDSALYLCASSFVGKGAGQPQHFGDGTRLSIL.

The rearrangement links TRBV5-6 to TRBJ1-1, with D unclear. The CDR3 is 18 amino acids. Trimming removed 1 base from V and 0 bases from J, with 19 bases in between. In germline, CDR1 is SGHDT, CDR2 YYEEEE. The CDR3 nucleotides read TGTGCCAGCAGCTTGATCACGGCCCCGCTTTACCTGAACACTGAAGCTTTCTTT. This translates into CASSLITAPLYLNTEAFF.

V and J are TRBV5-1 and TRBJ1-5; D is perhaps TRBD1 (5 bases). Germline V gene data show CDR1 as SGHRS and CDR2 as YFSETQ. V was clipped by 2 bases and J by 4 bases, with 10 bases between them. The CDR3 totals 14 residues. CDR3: CASSFAGGNQPQHF. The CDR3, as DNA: TGCGCCAGCAGCTTTGCGGGGGGGAATCAGCCCCAGCATTTT.

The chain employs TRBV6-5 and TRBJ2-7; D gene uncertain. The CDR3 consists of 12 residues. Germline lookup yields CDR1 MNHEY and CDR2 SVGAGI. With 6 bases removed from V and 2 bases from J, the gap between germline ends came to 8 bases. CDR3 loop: CASRGYTYEQYF. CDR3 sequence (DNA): TGTGCCAGCAGAGGTTATACCTACGAGCAGTACTTC.